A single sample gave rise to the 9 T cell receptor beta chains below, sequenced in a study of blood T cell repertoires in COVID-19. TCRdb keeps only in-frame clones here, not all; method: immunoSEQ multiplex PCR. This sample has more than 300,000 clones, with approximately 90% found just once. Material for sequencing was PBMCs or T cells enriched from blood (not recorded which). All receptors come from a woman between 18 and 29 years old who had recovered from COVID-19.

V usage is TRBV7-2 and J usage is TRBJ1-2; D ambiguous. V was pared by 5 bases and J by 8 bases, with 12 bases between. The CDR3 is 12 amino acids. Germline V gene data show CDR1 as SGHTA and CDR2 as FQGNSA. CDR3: CASSVTVRGYTF. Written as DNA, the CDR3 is TGTGCCAGCAGCGTAACTGTGCGGGGCTACACCTTC.

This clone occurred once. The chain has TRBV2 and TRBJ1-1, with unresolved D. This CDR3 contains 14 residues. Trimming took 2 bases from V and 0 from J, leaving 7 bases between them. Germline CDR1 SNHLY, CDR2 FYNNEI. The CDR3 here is CASSEMGVNTEAFF. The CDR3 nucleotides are TGTGCCAGCAGTGAAATGGGAGTGAACACTGAAGCTTTCTTT.

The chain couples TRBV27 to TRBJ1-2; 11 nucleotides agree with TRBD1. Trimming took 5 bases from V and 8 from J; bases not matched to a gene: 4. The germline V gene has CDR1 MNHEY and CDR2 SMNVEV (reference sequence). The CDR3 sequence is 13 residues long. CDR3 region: CASSRTGGRGYTF. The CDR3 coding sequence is TGTGCCAGCAGTCGGACAGGGGGCAGGGGCTACACCTTC.

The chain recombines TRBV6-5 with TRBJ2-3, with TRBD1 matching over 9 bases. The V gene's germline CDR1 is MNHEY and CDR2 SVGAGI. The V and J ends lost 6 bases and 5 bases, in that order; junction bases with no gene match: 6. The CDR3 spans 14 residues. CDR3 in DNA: TGTGCCAGCAGGGACAGGGGCCTGGGAGATACGCAGTATTTT. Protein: CASRDRGLGDTQYF.

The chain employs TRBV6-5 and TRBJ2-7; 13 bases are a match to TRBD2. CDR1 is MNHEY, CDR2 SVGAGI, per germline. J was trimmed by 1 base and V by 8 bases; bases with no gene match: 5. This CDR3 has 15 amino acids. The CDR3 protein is CASYGLAGASYEQYF. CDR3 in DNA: TGTGCCAGCTATGGACTAGCGGGGGCTTCCTACGAGCAGTACTTC.

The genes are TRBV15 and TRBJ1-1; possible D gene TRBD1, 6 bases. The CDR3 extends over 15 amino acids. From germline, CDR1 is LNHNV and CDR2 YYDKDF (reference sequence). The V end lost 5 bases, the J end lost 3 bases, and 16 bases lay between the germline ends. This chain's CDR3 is CATSEEGGVYTEAFF. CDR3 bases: TGTGCCACCAGCGAGGAAGGGGGTGTGTACACTGAAGCTTTCTTT. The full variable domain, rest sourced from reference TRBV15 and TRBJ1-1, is DAMVIQNPRYQVTQFGKPVTLSCSQTLNHNVMYWYQQKSSQAPKLLFHYYDKDFNNEADTPDNFQSRRPNTSFCFLDIRSPGLGDTAMYLCATSEEGGVYTEAFFGQGTRLTVV.

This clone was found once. The CDR3: CAWRGTGQKAFF. The CDR3 bases are TGTGCCTGGAGGGGGACAGGACAAAAAGCTTTCTTT. The genes are TRBV30 and TRBJ1-1, with 8 bases identical to TRBD1. Germline CDR1 GTSNPN, CDR2 SVGIG (reference sequence). The CDR3 length is 12 residues. With 3 bases clipped from V and 9 bases from J, the junction kept 6 bases outside the gene matches.

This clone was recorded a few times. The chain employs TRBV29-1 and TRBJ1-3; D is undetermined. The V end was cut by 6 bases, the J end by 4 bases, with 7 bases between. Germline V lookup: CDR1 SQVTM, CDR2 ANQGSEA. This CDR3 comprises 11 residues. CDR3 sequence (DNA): TGCAGCGTCCATGTGGGAAACACCATATATTTT. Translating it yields CSVHVGNTIYF.

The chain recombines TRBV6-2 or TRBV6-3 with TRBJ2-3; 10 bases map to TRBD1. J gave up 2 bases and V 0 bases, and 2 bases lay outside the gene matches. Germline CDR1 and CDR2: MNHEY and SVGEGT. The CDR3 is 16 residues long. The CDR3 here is CASSYSGTGATDTQYF. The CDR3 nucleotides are TGTGCCAGCAGTTACTCGGGGACAGGGGCCACAGATACGCAGTATTTT.